A single sample gave rise to the 21 T cell receptor beta chains below, sequenced in a study of shared clonotypes between healthy human individuals. Only in-frame clones appear in the TCRdb table, and some are missing; sequencing was by immunoSEQ multiplex PCR. The repertoire holds about 670,000 clones, approximately 79% seen once, with about 1.7% in the top ten. The sample comprised memory CD4+ T cells sorted from blood. Specified subset: CD45RA-negative fraction. These receptors were collected from a woman younger than 45 in good health.

This sequence joins TRBV7-9 and TRBJ1-5; D remains ambiguous. The germline CDR1 and CDR2 sequences are SEHNR and FQNEAQ (reference sequence). CDR3 length: 15 residues. V lost 1 base to trimming and J lost 3 bases, with 10 bases between them. In nucleotides, the CDR3 is TGTGCCAGCAGCTTAGGGTCGGGATCCAATCAGCCCCAGCATTTT. It encodes CASSLGSGSNQPQHF. Full variable domain (missing parts from reference TRBV7-9 and TRBJ1-5): DTGVSQNPRHKITKRGQNVTFRCDPISEHNRLYWYRQTLGQGPEFLTYFQNEAQLEKSRLLSDRFSAERPKGSFSTLEIQRTEQGDSAMYLCASSLGSGSNQPQHFGDGTRLSIL.

This clone was detected only a few times. V is TRBV14 and J is TRBJ2-4; no reliable D call. Germline values: CDR1 SGHDN, CDR2 FVKESK. V gave up 2 bases and J gave up 0 bases, with 8 bases separating them. This CDR3 spans 15 amino acids. CDR3 DNA: TGTGCCAGCAGCCAAAGTCAGCTAGCCAAAAACATTCAGTACTTC. Amino acid sequence: CASSQSQLAKNIQYF.

This CDR3 is CASPRTGGEAFF. CDR3 nucleotides: TGTGCCAGCCCTCGGACAGGGGGGGAAGCTTTCTTT. The chain joins TRBV28 to TRBJ1-1, with 10 bases matching TRBD1. The V gene end was trimmed by 8 bases and the J gene end by 8 bases; junction bases not matched to a gene: 5. The CDR3 is made up of 12 amino acids. CDR1 is MDHEN and CDR2 is SYDVKM in the germline V gene.

CDR3 coding DNA: TGTGCCAGCAGTACGCAAGGTAACACTGAAGCTTTCTTT. It yields the protein CASSTQGNTEAFF. This chain joins TRBV7-9 and TRBJ1-1; no definite D call. V lost 6 bases and J lost 2, with 10 bases in between. CDR3 length equals 13 residues. Germline V gene sequence: CDR1 SEHNR, CDR2 FQNEAQ (reference sequence).

J is TRBJ2-7 and V is TRBV27; 8 positions agree with TRBD2. CDR1 is MNHEY, CDR2 SMNVEV, per germline (reference sequence). The CDR3 has 16 residues. With 6 bases clipped from V and 4 bases from J, the junction kept 14 bases outside the gene matches. CDR3 amino acids: CASSHRAGVRLYEQYF. The CDR3 DNA follows: TGTGCCAGCAGCCATAGAGCGGGGGTAAGGCTATACGAGCAGTACTTC.

The chain links TRBV5-4 to TRBJ2-6; a weak D match, TRBD1 (6 bases). The CDR3 loop spans 18 amino acids. The germline gives CDR1 SGHNT, CDR2 YYREEE (reference sequence). V was trimmed by 0 bases and J by 1 base, leaving 14 bases between them. The CDR3 spells CASSLGLGAGSGANVLTF. CDR3 bases: TGTGCCAGCAGCTTGGGTTTGGGGGCCGGGTCTGGGGCCAACGTCCTGACTTTC.

The V call is TRBV5-1, the J call TRBJ2-1; weak D call: TRBD2 (6 bases). Trimming pared 3 bases from V and 8 bases from J, leaving 9 bases between. CDR1 is SGHRS and CDR2 is YFSETQ in the germline V gene. CDR3 size: 12 residues. The CDR3 region has the DNA TGCGCCAGCAGCTCGGGGGTTTATGAGCAGTTCTTC. It codes for CASSSGVYEQFF.

The rearrangement joins TRBV11-2 to TRBJ1-4, with a possible D match to TRBD1 (6 bases). Germline CDR1 is SGHAT and CDR2 is FQNNGV. Trimming stripped 7 bases from V and 0 bases from J, with 21 bases between. CDR3 size: 18 residues. The CDR3 DNA reads TGTGCCAGCACCCCCGGGACAATTCGGGCCCCAACTAATGAAAAACTGTTTTTT. Residues: CASTPGTIRAPTNEKLFF.

The chain uses TRBV7-9 and TRBJ2-7; D is uncertain. Germline V CDR1 and CDR2: SEHNR, FQNEAQ (reference sequence). V shed 3 bases and J shed 5 bases, with 14 bases lying between them. This CDR3 is 14 amino acids long. Here the CDR3 reads CASSFFGAPDEQYF. CDR3 in DNA: TGTGCCAGCAGCTTTTTTGGTGCTCCTGACGAGCAGTACTTC. Using reference TRBV7-9 and TRBJ2-7 for the parts outside the CDR3, the full variable domain is DTGVSQNPRHKITKRGQNVTFRCDPISEHNRLYWYRQTLGQGPEFLTYFQNEAQLEKSRLLSDRFSAERPKGSFSTLEIQRTEQGDSAMYLCASSFFGAPDEQYFGPGTRLTVT.

V is TRBV28 and J is TRBJ2-5; 11 bases agree with TRBD1. The CDR3 covers 15 residues. The V gene's germline CDR1 is MDHEN and CDR2 SYDVKM. The J segment lost 5 bases and the V segment lost 5 bases, leaving 7 bases of the junction unmatched. The CDR3 loop is CASSTRTGGRETQYF. In DNA, the CDR3 is TGTGCCAGCAGTACCAGGACAGGGGGCCGGGAGACCCAGTACTTC.

Remarks on this clone: Additional DNA sequences in this sample encode the identical CDR3. The rearrangement links TRBV5-1 to TRBJ2-7, with 9 positions matching TRBD1. The CDR3 contains 15 residues. Germline lookup yields CDR1 SGHRS and CDR2 YFSETQ. V was pared by 4 bases and J by 5 bases, with 10 bases of the junction left unmatched. The CDR3 bases are TGCGCCAGCAGCCTCGGGGACAGGGATTTCCACGAGCAGTACTTC. Its protein product is CASSLGDRDFHEQYF.

The gene calls are TRBV6-5 and TRBJ1-2; TRBD1 matches at 7 bases. The CDR3 has 13 amino acids. From germline, CDR1 is MNHEY and CDR2 SVGAGI. V shed 6 bases, J shed 7 bases, and the junction held 8 bases outside the gene matches. The CDR3 sequence: CASRRQQGSGYTF. In nucleotides, the CDR3 is TGTGCCAGCAGGCGGCAACAGGGGTCTGGCTACACCTTC.

The gene calls are TRBV2 and TRBJ1-1, with a tentative D call TRBD1 (5 bases). The germline V gene has CDR1 SNHLY and CDR2 FYNNEI. The CDR3 covers 15 residues. V lost 4 bases, J lost 0 bases, and 12 bases lay in between. CDR3 sequence reads: CASSAQSGLNTEAFF. CDR3 nucleotides: TGTGCCAGCAGTGCCCAGTCGGGGCTGAACACTGAAGCTTTCTTT.

V and J are TRBV27 and TRBJ1-1; D might be TRBD1 (6 bases). The V gene lost 6 bases and the J gene lost 1 base, with 12 bases spanning the gap. This CDR3 comprises 14 residues. Germline V lookup: CDR1 MNHEY, CDR2 SMNVEV (reference sequence). CDR3 sequence: CASRRQAGNTEAFF. Here the CDR3 DNA reads TGTGCCAGCAGACGACAGGCCGGGAACACTGAAGCTTTCTTT.

This clone was detected only once. The chain employs TRBV28 and TRBJ2-5; the D call may be TRBD1 or TRBD2 (5 bases each). CDR1 and CDR2 (germline): MDHEN, SYDVKM. The CDR3 spans 14 residues. V was pared by 5 bases and J by 3 bases, with 13 bases between. CDR3 amino acids: CASSGSGTEETQYF. The DNA for the CDR3 is TGTGCCAGCAGTGGCAGTGGGACGGAAGAGACCCAGTACTTC.

This clone was found a few times. The V gene is TRBV10-1, the J gene TRBJ2-1, with D perhaps being TRBD1 or TRBD2 (6 bases each). The germline gives CDR1 WNHNN, CDR2 SYGVQD (reference sequence). With 0 bases removed from V and 0 bases from J, the gap between germline ends came to 15 bases. This CDR3 contains 18 residues. CDR3 in DNA: TGCGCCAGCAGTGAGTCGGCGGGGCAGGGGAGCTCCTACAATGAGCAGTTCTTC. The encoded protein is CASSESAGQGSSYNEQFF.

The genes are TRBV19 and TRBJ2-1; 15 nucleotides agree with TRBD2. This CDR3 comprises 15 residues. J was trimmed by 6 bases and V by 10 bases; bases with no gene match: 7. Germline CDR1 reads LNHDA; CDR2 reads SQIVND (reference sequence). Written as DNA, the CDR3 is TGTGCCACCACTGAGGGACTAGCGGGAGGCAATGAGCAGTTCTTC. Protein: CATTEGLAGGNEQFF.

CDR3 sequence reads: CASSDGDRGQFF. As DNA, the CDR3 is TGTGCCAGCAGTGACGGGGACCGAGGGCAGTTCTTC. The chain carries TRBV6-4 and TRBJ2-1, with D tentatively TRBD1 or TRBD2 (5 bases each). The V end was cut by 2 bases, the J end by 12 bases, with 11 bases between. Germline assignment: CDR1 MRHNA and CDR2 SNTAGT. The CDR3 length is 12 residues.

The rearrangement uses TRBV5-1 and TRBJ2-3, with 7 bases fitting TRBD1. This CDR3 is built from 15 residues. Germline V lookup: CDR1 SGHRS, CDR2 YFSETQ. V lost 4 bases to trimming and J lost 2 bases; unmatched junction nucleotides: 7. The CDR3 protein is CASSTGTEFTDTQYF. DNA of the CDR3: TGCGCCAGCAGCACCGGGACAGAGTTCACAGATACGCAGTATTTT.

This chain uses TRBV5-1 with TRBJ2-7, with 12 positions matching TRBD2. The CDR3 contains 16 residues. V shed 4 bases, J shed 4 bases, and the junction held 9 bases outside the gene matches. The germline CDR1 and CDR2 sequences are SGHRS and YFSETQ. The CDR3 DNA reads as TGCGCCAGCAGCACTAATCGACTAGCGGGAGCATACGAGCAGTACTTC. Its translation: CASSTNRLAGAYEQYF.

This clone was recorded many times. This chain links TRBV28 with TRBJ2-3; the match to TRBD1 covers 8 bases. CDR1 MDHEN and CDR2 SYDVKM come from the germline V gene. CDR3 size: 15 residues. The junction had 6 bases not matched to a gene; V was cut back by 3 bases and J by 4 bases. CDR3 nucleotides: TGTGCCAGCAGTTTTCGCAGGGGGCTCGCAGATACGCAGTATTTT. Its protein is CASSFRRGLADTQYF.